Sequencing of this TCR beta chain was carried out in a study of T cells in Graves' hyperthyroidism and ophthalmopathy. About the study: Peripheral blood samples were taken at initial diagnosis, prior to any treatment. Study-wide results and limits: In blood, most of the thyroid clonotypes expanded above 0.001 were also present. The model made its ophthalmopathy prediction, and onset followed a median about 5.9 months later.

Amplification yielded TCR beta CDR3 regions, with RNA transcripts as the source. A first-round RT-PCR of the TCR CDR3 used the HTBI primer set. MiXCR was run by TCRdb on the multiplex PCR reads, yielding one entry per CDR3 protein. This table holds about half a million distinct CDR3 sequences, roughly 21% found once. Duration under 3 months, a NOSPECS grade of at least 4, and a Clinical Activity Score of at least 3 characterized the ophthalmopathy patients. This clonotype was counted many times. Antigen specificity is unknown. The V end was cut by 4 bases, the J end by 0 bases, with 13 bases between. Germline loops: CDR1 GTSNPN, CDR2 SVGIG (reference sequence). The CDR3 runs 15 residues.

This chain joins TRBV30 and TRBJ2-1; D possibly corresponds to TRBD2 (6 bases). The sequence was obtained from a man aged 40-50 years with Graves' ophthalmopathy. The sample consisted of blood. As DNA, the CDR3 is TGTGCCTGGAAAAGGGACGGGAGCTCCTACAATGAGCAGTTCTTC. Protein product: CAWKRDGSSYNEQFF. Using reference TRBV30 and TRBJ2-1 for the parts outside the CDR3, the full variable domain is SQTIHQWPATLVQPVGSPLSLECTVEGTSNPNLYWYRQAAGRGLQLLFYSVGIGQISSEVPQNLSASRPQDRQFILSSKKLLLSDSGFYLCAWKRDGSSYNEQFFGPGTRLTVL.